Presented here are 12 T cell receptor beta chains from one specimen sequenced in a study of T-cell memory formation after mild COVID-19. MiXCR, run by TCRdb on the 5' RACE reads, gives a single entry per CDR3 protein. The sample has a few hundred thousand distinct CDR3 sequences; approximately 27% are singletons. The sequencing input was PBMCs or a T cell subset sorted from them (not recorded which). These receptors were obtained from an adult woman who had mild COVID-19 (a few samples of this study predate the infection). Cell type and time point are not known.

The CDR3, as DNA: TGTGCCAGCAGTGGACCGGGACAGGGGCATGGCTACACCTTC. Encoded protein: CASSGPGQGHGYTF. The rearrangement joins TRBV25-1 to TRBJ1-2, with 10 bases aligning to TRBD1. The germline V gene has CDR1 MGHDK and CDR2 SYGVNS. J was trimmed by 6 bases and V by 4 bases; bases with no gene match: 5. The CDR3 has 14 residues.

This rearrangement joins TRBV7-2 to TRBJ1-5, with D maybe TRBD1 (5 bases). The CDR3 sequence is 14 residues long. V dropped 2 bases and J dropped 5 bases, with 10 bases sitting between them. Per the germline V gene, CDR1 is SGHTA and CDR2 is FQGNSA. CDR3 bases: TGTGCCAGCAGCTTATCCCGGGGGGATCAGCCCCAGCATTTT. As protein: CASSLSRGDQPQHF.

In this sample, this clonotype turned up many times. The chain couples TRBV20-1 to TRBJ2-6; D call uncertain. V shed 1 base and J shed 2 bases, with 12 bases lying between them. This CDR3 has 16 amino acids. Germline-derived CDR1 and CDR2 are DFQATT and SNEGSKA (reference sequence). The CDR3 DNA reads TGCAGTGCTAGAGTTTCCATCATCACTGGGGCCAACGTCCTGACTTTC. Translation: CSARVSIITGANVLTF.

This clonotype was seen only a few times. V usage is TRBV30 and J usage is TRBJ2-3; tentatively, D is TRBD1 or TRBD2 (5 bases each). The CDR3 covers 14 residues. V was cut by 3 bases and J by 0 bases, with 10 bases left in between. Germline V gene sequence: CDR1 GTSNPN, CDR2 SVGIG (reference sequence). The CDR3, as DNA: TGTGCCTGGAGGAGGGGCTATAGCACAGATACGCAGTATTTT. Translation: CAWRRGYSTDTQYF. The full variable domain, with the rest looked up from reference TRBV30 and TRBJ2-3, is SQTIHQWPATLVQPVGSPLSLECTVEGTSNPNLYWYRQAAGRGLQLLFYSVGIGQISSEVPQNLSASRPQDRQFILSSKKLLLSDSGFYLCAWRRGYSTDTQYFGPGTRLTVL.

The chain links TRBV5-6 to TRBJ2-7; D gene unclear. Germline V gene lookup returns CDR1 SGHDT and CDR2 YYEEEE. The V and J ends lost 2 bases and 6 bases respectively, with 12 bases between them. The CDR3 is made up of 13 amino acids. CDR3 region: CASSFLPTGEQYF. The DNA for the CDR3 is TGTGCCAGCAGCTTCCTCCCGACTGGCGAGCAGTACTTC.

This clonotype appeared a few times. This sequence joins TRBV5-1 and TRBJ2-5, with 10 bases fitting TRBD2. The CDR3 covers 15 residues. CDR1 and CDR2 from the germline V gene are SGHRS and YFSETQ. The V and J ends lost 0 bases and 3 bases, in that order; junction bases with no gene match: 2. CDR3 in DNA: TGCGCCAGCAGCTTGGTCCTAGCGGGAGAAGAGACCCAGTACTTC. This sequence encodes CASSLVLAGEETQYF.

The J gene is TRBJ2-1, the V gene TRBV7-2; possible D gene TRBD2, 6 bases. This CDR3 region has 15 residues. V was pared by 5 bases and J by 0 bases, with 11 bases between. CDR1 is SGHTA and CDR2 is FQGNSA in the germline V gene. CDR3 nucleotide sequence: TGTGCCAGCAGCGAGCGGGCCGGCTCCTACAATGAGCAGTTCTTC. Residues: CASSERAGSYNEQFF.

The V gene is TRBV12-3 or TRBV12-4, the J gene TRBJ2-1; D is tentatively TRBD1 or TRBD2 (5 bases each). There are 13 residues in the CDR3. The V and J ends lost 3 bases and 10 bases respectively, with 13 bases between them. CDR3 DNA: TGTGCCAGCAGTTTTGAGGGGTTAGGAGAGCAGTTCTTC. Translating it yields CASSFEGLGEQFF.

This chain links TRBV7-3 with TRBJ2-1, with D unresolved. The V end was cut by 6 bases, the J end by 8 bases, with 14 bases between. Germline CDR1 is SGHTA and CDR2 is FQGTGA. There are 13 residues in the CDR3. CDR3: CASSSFPPHEQFF. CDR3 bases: TGTGCCAGCAGTTCCTTTCCCCCGCATGAGCAGTTCTTC. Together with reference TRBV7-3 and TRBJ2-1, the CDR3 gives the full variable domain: GAGVSQTPSNKVTEKGKYVELRCDPISGHTALYWYRQSLGQGPEFLIYFQGTGAADDSGLPNDRFFAVRPEGSVSTLKIQRTERGDSAVYLCASSSFPPHEQFFGPGTRLTVL.

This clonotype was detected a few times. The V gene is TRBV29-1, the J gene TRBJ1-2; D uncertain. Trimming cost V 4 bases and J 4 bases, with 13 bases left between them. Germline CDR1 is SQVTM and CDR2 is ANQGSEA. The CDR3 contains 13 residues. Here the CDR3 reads CSVVLPVSYGYTF. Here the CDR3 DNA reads TGCAGCGTTGTACTCCCAGTCTCCTATGGCTACACCTTC.

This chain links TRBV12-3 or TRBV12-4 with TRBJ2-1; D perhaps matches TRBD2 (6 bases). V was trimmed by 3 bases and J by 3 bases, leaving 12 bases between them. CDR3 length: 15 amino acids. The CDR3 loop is CASSFSGVVYNEQFF. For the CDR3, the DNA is TGTGCCAGCAGTTTCTCGGGGGTCGTCTACAATGAGCAGTTCTTC.

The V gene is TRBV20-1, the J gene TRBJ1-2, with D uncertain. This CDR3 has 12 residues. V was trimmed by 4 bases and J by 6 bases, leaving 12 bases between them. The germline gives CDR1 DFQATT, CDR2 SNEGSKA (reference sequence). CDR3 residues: CSAIDGPHGYTF. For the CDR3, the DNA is TGCAGTGCTATAGACGGGCCCCATGGCTACACCTTC.